This T cell receptor (beta chain) was captured by sequencing in a study of T cells in tuberculosis. Overall study results and limits: GEM motif frequencies gave about 70% accuracy; the GMM repertoire gave roughly 90%.

The protocol was immunoSEQ multiplex PCR, while the TCRdb copy is restricted to in-frame clones and leaves out a portion. In the table there are some 49,000 clones, about 95% of which are singletons. With 5 bases removed from V and 0 bases from J, the gap between germline ends came to 11 bases. The CDR3 loop spans 15 amino acids. Germline lookup yields CDR1 SGHVS and CDR2 FQNEAQ. Turning to this clone: Its antigen is not identified.

Stated time point: new active TB diagnosis, blood taken before or within 7 days of starting treatment. This rearrangement joins TRBV7-8 to TRBJ1-3; D unclear. Sequenced material: PBMCs, taken at tuberculosis diagnosis. The TCR was taken from an adult with tuberculosis. The CDR3: CASSRVVSSGNTIYF. For the CDR3, the DNA is TGTGCCAGCAGCCGCGTAGTGAGCTCTGGAAACACCATATATTTT.